The clone carrying this TCR beta chain was observed a handful of times. Antigen specificity is unknown. The CDR3 consists of 12 residues. Deletions cut 4 bases from V and 4 bases from J, with 8 bases between. Germline-derived CDR1 and CDR2 are SEHNR and FQNEAQ (reference sequence). Individual cDNA molecules received unique molecular identifiers. TCRdb used MiXCR to reprocess the 5' RACE reads, holding one entry per CDR3 protein. The profile shows more than 95,000 distinct CDR3 sequences, approximately 11% of them singletons. The data derive from a study of early T cells in non-severe SARS-CoV-2 infection. Study-level findings and limits: A preference for anti-spike CD8 responses marked VDJdb matching, which missed private and CD4 specificities.

The TCR sequence derives from an adult who was a healthcare worker with PCR-confirmed SARS-CoV-2 infection or an uninfected control (not recorded which). V and J are TRBV7-9 and TRBJ2-7, with D tentatively TRBD2 (6 bases). Here the sequenced sample was whole blood, taken at baseline. The CDR3 is CASSWAGYEQYF. The CDR3 DNA sequence: TGTGCCAGCAGCTGGGCGGGGTACGAGCAGTACTTC.